These T cell receptor beta chains were read from a single sample in a study of response to subunit inactivated influenza vaccine. One entry per CDR3 protein, called by TCRdb with MiXCR from the RT-PCR reads. The sample has about 540,000 distinct CDR3 sequences, approximately 15% seen once; the top ten hold approximately 10%. The sample consisted of PBMCs from blood, taken roughly 13 days after vaccination. Source of these receptors: a man aged 50-60 years who received an inactivated influenza vaccine. CDR3s include the opening cysteine and the closing phenylalanine or tryptophan. The D gene is left open where the match is weak. For some rows the clone size is stated as once, few or many, or as a class when expanded; others skip it.

V: TRBV4-1
length: 18
D: TRBD2
size: .
J: TRBJ2-4
CDR3: CASSRGRPSGVAKNIQYF
DNA: TGCGCCAGCAGCCGGGGAAGGCCTAGCGGGGTAGCCAAAAACATTCAGTACTTC

V: TRBV28
length: 18
D: TRBD1
size: .
J: TRBJ1-1
CDR3: CASRNGVGTGGPNTEAFF
DNA: TGTGCCAGCAGAAATGGGGTGGGGACAGGGGGCCCGAACACTGAAGCTTTCTTT

V: TRBV29-1
length: 13
D: TRBD2
size: few
J: TRBJ2-1
CDR3: CSVGTGLVAEQFF
DNA: TGCAGCGTAGGGACGGGACTAGTGGCTGAGCAGTTCTTC

V: TRBV6-1
length: 14
D: .
size: few
J: TRBJ2-5
CDR3: CASREPGAGETQYF
DNA: TGTGCCAGCAGAGAACCAGGGGCCGGAGAGACCCAGTACTTC

V: TRBV5-1
length: 14
D: .
size: many
J: TRBJ2-7
CDR3: CASSFRTNDDEQYF
DNA: TGCGCCAGCAGCTTTCGTACAAATGACGACGAGCAGTACTTC

V: TRBV5-5
length: 14
D: .
size: many
J: TRBJ2-7
CDR3: CASSFNYPGHEQYF
DNA: TGTGCCAGCAGCTTCAACTATCCGGGCCACGAGCAGTACTTC

V: TRBV5-1
length: 14
D: .
size: .
J: TRBJ2-2
CDR3: CASRPDRNTGELFF
DNA: TGCGCCAGCAGACCTGACAGAAACACCGGGGAGCTGTTTTTT

V: TRBV19
length: 14
D: TRBD2
size: once
J: TRBJ2-2
CDR3: CASTGLANTGELFF
DNA: TGTGCCAGCACGGGACTAGCGAACACCGGGGAGCTGTTTTTT

V: TRBV5-1
length: 14
D: TRBD1
size: few
J: TRBJ2-7
CDR3: CASSFSGDRDEQYF
DNA: TGCGCCAGCAGCTTTTCCGGAGACAGGGACGAGCAGTACTTC

V: TRBV6-5
length: 16
D: .
size: once
J: TRBJ2-5
CDR3: CASSYSRGRGLETQYF
DNA: TGTGCCAGCAGTTACTCGAGAGGGAGGGGGCTAGAGACCCAGTACTTC

V: TRBV3-1
length: 15
D: .
size: few
J: TRBJ1-6
CDR3: CASSQSGAVNSPLHF
DNA: TGTGCCAGCAGCCAATCCGGGGCGGTGAATTCACCCCTCCACTTT

V: TRBV7-3
length: 16
D: .
size: few
J: TRBJ2-1
CDR3: CASSTPRAKRRNEQFF
DNA: TGTGCCAGCAGCACCCCTCGGGCCAAGCGGAGGAATGAGCAGTTCTTC

V: TRBV20-1
length: 16
D: .
size: few
J: TRBJ2-7
CDR3: CSARDRGRVLTYEQYF
DNA: TGCAGTGCTAGAGATCGCGGCAGGGTGCTTACCTACGAGCAGTACTTC

V: TRBV5-1
length: 15
D: TRBD1
size: many
J: TRBJ1-2
CDR3: CASKAGGDSGYGYTF
DNA: TGCGCCAGCAAGGCAGGGGGCGATTCGGGATATGGCTACACCTTC

V: TRBV7-2
length: 15
D: .
size: many
J: TRBJ2-5
CDR3: CASSKGDRTQETQYF
DNA: TGTGCCAGCAGCAAGGGTGACCGTACCCAAGAGACCCAGTACTTC

V: TRBV6-5
length: 10
D: TRBD1
size: .
J: TRBJ2-7
CDR3: CASFRDREYF
DNA: TGTGCCAGCTTCAGGGACAGGGAGTACTTC

V: TRBV7-9
length: 15
D: .
size: .
J: TRBJ1-2
CDR3: CASSLGGRGSYGYTF
DNA: TGTGCCAGCAGCTTAGGAGGCAGGGGCTCCTATGGCTACACCTTC

V: TRBV24-1
length: 14
D: .
size: once
J: TRBJ2-1
CDR3: CATSDFARTNEQFF
DNA: TGTGCCACCAGTGATTTTGCCAGGACCAATGAGCAGTTCTTC

V: TRBV20-1
length: 15
D: TRBD2
size: .
J: TRBJ2-3
CDR3: CSATSLAGYTDTQYF
DNA: TGCAGTGCTACCTCTTTAGCGGGATACACAGATACGCAGTATTTT

V: TRBV5-6
length: 13
D: TRBD2
size: few
J: TRBJ2-5
CDR3: CASSQSGIETQYF
DNA: TGTGCCAGCAGCCAAAGCGGGATTGAGACCCAGTACTTC

V: TRBV6-1
length: 16
D: .
size: few
J: TRBJ2-7
CDR3: CASSQIPPTGMYEQYF
DNA: TGTGCCAGCAGTCAGATACCGCCGACAGGAATGTACGAGCAGTACTTC

V: TRBV19
length: 12
D: .
size: few
J: TRBJ2-3
CDR3: CASSTLANTQYF
DNA: TGTGCCAGTAGTACCTTAGCGAATACGCAGTATTTT

V: TRBV7-9
length: 11
D: .
size: few
J: TRBJ2-1
CDR3: CASSSGLFEFF
DNA: TGTGCCAGCAGCTCAGGGTTGTTTGAGTTCTTC

V: TRBV27
length: 14
D: .
size: many
J: TRBJ1-1
CDR3: CASKETGLNTEAFF
DNA: TGTGCCAGCAAGGAAACAGGATTGAACACTGAAGCTTTCTTT

V: TRBV5-1
length: 15
D: .
size: few
J: TRBJ2-7
CDR3: CASSLGRTLGYEQYF
DNA: TGCGCCAGCAGCCTGGGTCGGACTTTGGGCTACGAGCAGTACTTC

V: TRBV5-5
length: 17
D: TRBD2
size: .
J: TRBJ2-7
CDR3: CASSRPSSGRPNYEQYF
DNA: TGTGCCAGCAGCCGGCCCTCTAGCGGGAGGCCGAACTACGAGCAGTACTTC

V: TRBV10-3
length: 11
D: .
size: .
J: TRBJ1-1
CDR3: CAISENTEAFF
DNA: TGTGCCATCTCAGAGAACACTGAAGCTTTCTTT

V: TRBV11-2
length: 18
D: .
size: few
J: TRBJ1-6
CDR3: CASSLVRGLSSYNSPLHF
DNA: TGTGCCAGCAGCTTAGTCAGGGGTCTCAGCTCCTATAATTCACCCCTCCACTTT

V: TRBV5-1
length: 16
D: TRBD2
size: many
J: TRBJ2-1
CDR3: CASSLAPTSGNNEQFF
DNA: TGCGCCAGCAGCTTGGCCCCGACTAGCGGTAACAATGAGCAGTTCTTC

V: TRBV9
length: 13
D: TRBD1
size: few
J: TRBJ2-3
CDR3: CASSVGGQDTQYF
DNA: TGTGCCAGCAGCGTAGGGGGACAGGATACGCAGTATTTT

V: TRBV6-2/TRBV6-3
length: 15
D: TRBD2
size: .
J: TRBJ2-1
CDR3: CASSYSGGGANEQFF
DNA: TGTGCCAGCAGTTACTCAGGCGGGGGGGCGAATGAGCAGTTCTTC

V: TRBV6-2/TRBV6-3
length: 13
D: .
size: many
J: TRBJ2-5
CDR3: CASSFLPGEVQYF
DNA: TGTGCCAGCAGTTTCCTCCCGGGGGAGGTCCAGTACTTC

V: TRBV3-1
length: 16
D: TRBD1
size: .
J: TRBJ2-2
CDR3: CASSRTSRGRTGELFF
DNA: TGTGCCAGCAGCAGGACGTCCAGGGGGCGAACCGGGGAGCTGTTTTTT

V: TRBV25-1
length: 15
D: .
size: .
J: TRBJ2-1
CDR3: CASSDLTRPHHEQFF
DNA: TGTGCCAGCAGTGACTTGACTAGGCCACACCATGAGCAGTTCTTC

V: TRBV7-2
length: 15
D: TRBD2
size: few
J: TRBJ2-1
CDR3: CASSYGTSGANEQFF
DNA: TGTGCCAGCAGCTACGGGACTAGCGGAGCCAATGAGCAGTTCTTC

V: TRBV6-1
length: 16
D: TRBD1
size: few
J: TRBJ1-1
CDR3: CATLSLGQGLNTEAFF
DNA: TGTGCCACCCTGAGCCTTGGACAGGGCTTGAACACTGAAGCTTTCTTT

V: TRBV11-2
length: 15
D: .
size: .
J: TRBJ1-2
CDR3: CASSANRDGVYGYTF
DNA: TGTGCCAGCAGCGCTAACAGGGATGGAGTCTATGGCTACACCTTC

V: TRBV29-1
length: 15
D: .
size: .
J: TRBJ2-3
CDR3: CSVEGQHLSTDTQYF
DNA: TGCAGCGTTGAAGGGCAACACCTTAGCACAGATACGCAGTATTTT

V: TRBV28
length: 11
D: .
size: .
J: TRBJ2-7
CDR3: CATWDSYEQYF
DNA: TGTGCCACCTGGGACTCCTACGAGCAGTACTTC

V: TRBV20-1
length: 17
D: TRBD2
size: few
J: TRBJ2-3
CDR3: CSANDYWLAGSTDTQYF
DNA: TGCAGTGCCAACGACTATTGGCTAGCGGGCTCCACAGATACGCAGTATTTT

V: TRBV4-3
length: 15
D: .
size: few
J: TRBJ2-7
CDR3: CASSQDPGAGLEQYF
DNA: TGCGCCAGCAGCCAAGATCCGGGTGCGGGGCTCGAGCAGTACTTC

V: TRBV29-1
length: 16
D: TRBD2
size: few
J: TRBJ2-3
CDR3: CSVRVWLAGDTDTQYF
DNA: TGCAGCGTCCGCGTGTGGCTAGCGGGGGACACAGATACGCAGTATTTT

V: TRBV5-1
length: 15
D: TRBD2
size: few
J: TRBJ2-1
CDR3: CASSLVTSGNNEQFF
DNA: TGCGCCAGCAGCTTGGTGACTAGCGGTAACAATGAGCAGTTCTTC

V: TRBV4-1
length: 14
D: .
size: few
J: TRBJ2-5
CDR3: CASSQVEGRETQYF
DNA: TGCGCCAGCAGCCAAGTCGAGGGGCGGGAGACCCAGTACTTC

V: TRBV28
length: 16
D: TRBD1
size: .
J: TRBJ2-7
CDR3: CASSLFGTGGSYEQYF
DNA: TGTGCCAGCAGTTTGTTTGGGACAGGGGGGTCCTACGAGCAGTACTTC

V: TRBV29-1
length: 14
D: TRBD2
size: few
J: TRBJ2-2
CDR3: CSGRSGLAGGELFF
DNA: TGCAGCGGTCGTTCGGGACTAGCAGGCGGGGAGCTGTTTTTT

V: TRBV2
length: 13
D: TRBD1
size: .
J: TRBJ2-7
CDR3: CASSGDRGLEQYF
DNA: TGTGCCAGCAGTGGGGACAGGGGTCTCGAGCAGTACTTC

V: TRBV20-1
length: 17
D: .
size: .
J: TRBJ2-6
CDR3: CSARGQNLNSGANVLTF
DNA: TGCAGTGCTAGAGGACAGAACCTTAACTCTGGGGCCAACGTCCTGACTTTC

V: TRBV9
length: 14
D: .
size: .
J: TRBJ1-2
CDR3: CASSVEGGDYGYTF
DNA: TGTGCCAGCAGCGTAGAGGGGGGCGACTATGGCTACACCTTC

V: TRBV11-2
length: 18
D: TRBD2
size: .
J: TRBJ2-4
CDR3: CASSLVWSLAVAKNIQYF
DNA: TGTGCCAGCAGCTTAGTCTGGTCCCTAGCGGTAGCCAAAAACATTCAGTACTTC

V: TRBV9
length: 16
D: .
size: few
J: TRBJ2-1
CDR3: CASSAGRDSPYNEQFF
DNA: TGTGCCAGCAGCGCGGGGAGGGACAGTCCCTACAATGAGCAGTTCTTC